This T cell receptor (beta chain) was profiled in a study of blood T cell repertoires in COVID-19. Study context: Acute and convalescent COVID-19 specimens originated in the United States, Italy and Spain. The cDNA or gDNA used as material had been derived from T cells, B-cell-depleted T cells, or PBMCs.

Germline V gene sequence: CDR1 MNHEY, CDR2 SMNVEV (reference sequence). The V end lost 8 bases, the J end lost 2 bases, and 19 bases lay between the germline ends. CDR3 length: 15 amino acids. TCRdb keeps only in-frame clones here, not all; method: immunoSEQ multiplex PCR. The sample has around 87,000 clones; just under 80% are singletons. This clonotype originated in a human donor in a cohort sampled during active COVID-19. Sequenced: peripheral blood. V gene TRBV27 combines with J gene TRBJ2-7; TRBD2 is a possible D gene (5 bases). The CDR3 region is CASWESGGAPYEQYF. As DNA, the CDR3 is TGTGCCAGCTGGGAGAGTGGAGGCGCGCCCTACGAGCAGTACTTC.